This T cell receptor beta chain was profiled in a study of memory CD4+ T cells and cytomegalovirus serostatus. The wider study: Healthy Belgian adult donors included fewer than 10 CMV-positive and 20 to 30 CMV-negative people.

Comment on this clone: Its antigen is currently unknown.

Data came from immunoSEQ multiplex PCR; TCRdb stores just in-frame clones and leaves some out. The data show around 50,000 clones, about 73% seen once. Single viable CD3+CD4+CD8-CD45RO+ cells were sorted as the memory CD4+ T cells. Study conclusions and caveats: Repertoires predicted CMV serostatus with median bootstrapped AUC of about 0.96. Of approximately 160 reported CMV TCRbeta sequences, under 70 were found in memory CD4+ repertoires. The CMV-associated TCR signature appears largely within the CD4+ memory repertoire.

Trimming left V 2 bases short and J 2 bases short, with 12 bases between. This CDR3 is 16 amino acids long. Germline V gene data show CDR1 as MDHEN and CDR2 as SYDVKM. The sequence was collected from an adult in good health and CMV-seronegative. Sequencing was performed on memory CD4+ T cells from blood. V usage is TRBV28 and J usage is TRBJ2-2; possible D gene TRBD1, 6 bases. CDR3 sequence (DNA): TGTGCCAGCAGTTTACGTGGCAGGGGAAACACCGGGGAGCTGTTTTTT. Residues: CASSLRGRGNTGELFF.